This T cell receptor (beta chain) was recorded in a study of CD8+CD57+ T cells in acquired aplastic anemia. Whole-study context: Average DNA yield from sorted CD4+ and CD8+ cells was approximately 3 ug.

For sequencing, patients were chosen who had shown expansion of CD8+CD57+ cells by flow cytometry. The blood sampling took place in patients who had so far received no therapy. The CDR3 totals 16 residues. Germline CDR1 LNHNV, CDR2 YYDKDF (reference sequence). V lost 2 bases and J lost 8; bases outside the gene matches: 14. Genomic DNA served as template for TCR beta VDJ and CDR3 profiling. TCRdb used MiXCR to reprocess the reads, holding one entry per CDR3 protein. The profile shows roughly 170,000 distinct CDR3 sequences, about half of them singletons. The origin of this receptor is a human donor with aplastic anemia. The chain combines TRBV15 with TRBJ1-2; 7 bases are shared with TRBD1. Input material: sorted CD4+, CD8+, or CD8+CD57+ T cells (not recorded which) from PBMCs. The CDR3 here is CATSRTKEAGGKGYTF. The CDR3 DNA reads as TGTGCCACCAGCAGAACAAAGGAAGCAGGGGGAAAAGGCTACACCTTC.